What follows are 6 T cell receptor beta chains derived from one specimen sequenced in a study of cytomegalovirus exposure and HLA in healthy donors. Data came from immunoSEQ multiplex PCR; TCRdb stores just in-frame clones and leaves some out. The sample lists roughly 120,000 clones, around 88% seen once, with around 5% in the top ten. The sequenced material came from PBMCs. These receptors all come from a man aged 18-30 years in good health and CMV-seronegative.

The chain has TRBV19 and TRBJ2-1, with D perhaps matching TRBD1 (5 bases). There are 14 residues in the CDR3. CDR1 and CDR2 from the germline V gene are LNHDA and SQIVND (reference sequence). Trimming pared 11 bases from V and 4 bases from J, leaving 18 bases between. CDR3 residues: CASARQAGYNEQFF. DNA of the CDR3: TGTGCCTCAGCGAGGCAAGCAGGGTACAATGAGCAGTTCTTC. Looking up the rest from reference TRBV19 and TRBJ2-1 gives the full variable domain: DGGITQSPKYLFRKEGQNVTLSCEQNLNHDAMYWYRQDPGQGLRLIYYSQIVNDFQKGDIAEGYSVSREKKESFPLTVTSAQKNPTAFYLCASARQAGYNEQFFGPGTRLTVL.

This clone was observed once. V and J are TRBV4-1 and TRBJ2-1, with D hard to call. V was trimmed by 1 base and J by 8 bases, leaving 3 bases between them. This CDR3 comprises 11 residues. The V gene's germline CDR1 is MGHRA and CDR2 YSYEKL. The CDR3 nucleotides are TGCGCCAGCAGCCAAGTCTATGAGCAGTTCTTC. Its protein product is CASSQVYEQFF.

CDR3 sequence reads: CASSPGTGQYETQYF. The DNA of the CDR3 is TGTGCCAGCAGCCCCGGGACAGGGCAGTACGAGACCCAGTACTTC. This rearrangement joins TRBV11-2 to TRBJ2-5; TRBD1 matches 9 bases. Germline loops: CDR1 SGHAT, CDR2 FQNNGV. CDR3 length: 15 residues. The trim removed 5 bases at V and 5 bases at J, leaving 9 bases unmatched. Full variable domain (rest looked up from reference TRBV11-2 and TRBJ2-5): EAGVAQSPRYKIIEKRQSVAFWCNPISGHATLYWYQQILGQGPKLLIQFQNNGVVDDSQLPKDRFSAERLKGVDSTLKIQPAKLEDSAVYLCASSPGTGQYETQYFGPGTRLLVL.

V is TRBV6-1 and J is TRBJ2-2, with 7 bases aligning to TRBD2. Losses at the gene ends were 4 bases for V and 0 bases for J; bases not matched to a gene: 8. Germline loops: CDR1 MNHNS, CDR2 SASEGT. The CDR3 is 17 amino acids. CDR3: CASSGLPTSANTGELFF. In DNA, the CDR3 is TGTGCCAGCAGTGGCCTGCCTACTAGCGCGAACACCGGGGAGCTGTTTTTT.

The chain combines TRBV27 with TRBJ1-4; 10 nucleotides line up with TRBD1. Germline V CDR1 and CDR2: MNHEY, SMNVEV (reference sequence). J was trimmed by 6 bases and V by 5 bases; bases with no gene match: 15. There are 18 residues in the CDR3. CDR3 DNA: TGTGCCAGCAGTCCTCGGACAGGGGGTGTTATAAGAGATGAAAAACTGTTTTTT. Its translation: CASSPRTGGVIRDEKLFF. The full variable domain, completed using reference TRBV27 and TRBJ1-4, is EAQVTQNPRYLITVTGKKLTVTCSQNMNHEYMSWYRQDPGLGLRQIYYSMNVEVTDKGDVPEGYKVSRKEKRNFPLILESPSPNQTSLYFCASSPRTGGVIRDEKLFFGSGTQLSVL.

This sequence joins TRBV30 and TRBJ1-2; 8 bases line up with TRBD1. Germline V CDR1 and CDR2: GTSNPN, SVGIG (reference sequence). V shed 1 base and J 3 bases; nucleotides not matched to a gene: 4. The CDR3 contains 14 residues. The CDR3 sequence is CAWSDRGGDYGYTF. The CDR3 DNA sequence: TGTGCCTGGAGTGACAGGGGGGGGGACTATGGCTACACCTTC.